The 18 T cell receptor beta chains below all came from one sample that was sequenced in a study of cytomegalovirus exposure and HLA in healthy donors. Clones were read by immunoSEQ multiplex PCR, and TCRdb kept only the in-frame ones, dropping some. The data hold 240,000 or so clones, with approximately 83% observed a single time. Sequenced input: PBMCs. The receptors here all came from a woman aged 25 to 39 in good health and CMV-seropositive.

This clone was detected only once. This chain links TRBV20-1 with TRBJ2-3; the D is unclear. The germline gives CDR1 DFQATT, CDR2 SNEGSKA (reference sequence). V lost 5 bases, J lost 3 bases, and 3 bases lay in between. There are 10 residues in the CDR3. Written as DNA, the CDR3 is TGCAGTGCTGCGACAGATACGCAGTATTTT. Protein product: CSAATDTQYF.

V usage is TRBV30 and J usage is TRBJ2-7, with 9 bases aligning to TRBD1. Germline-derived CDR1 and CDR2 are GTSNPN and SVGIG (reference sequence). V shed 7 bases and J 3 bases; nucleotides not matched to a gene: 4. CDR3 length: 12 amino acids. This CDR3 is CALDRGRYEQYF. CDR3 nucleotides: TGTGCCTTGGACAGGGGTCGCTACGAGCAGTACTTC.

V is TRBV28 and J is TRBJ2-2; D remains unclear. The CDR3 consists of 12 residues. The V gene lost 2 bases and the J gene lost 5 bases, with 3 bases spanning the gap. Per germline, CDR1 MDHEN and CDR2 SYDVKM. CDR3 loop: CASSLVTGELFF. The CDR3, as DNA: TGTGCCAGCAGTTTAGTAACCGGGGAGCTGTTTTTT.

The chain uses TRBV30 and TRBJ2-1; 14 bases map to TRBD2. V shed 7 bases and J 7 bases; nucleotides not matched to a gene: 12. The length of the CDR3 is 16 residues. CDR1 GTSNPN and CDR2 SVGIG come from the germline V gene (reference sequence). For the CDR3, the DNA is TGTGCCTCTCCTAAGGGACTAGCGGGAGTAGTGAATGAGCAGTTCTTC. As protein: CASPKGLAGVVNEQFF.

The chain joins TRBV28 to TRBJ2-5, with D unclear. This CDR3 has 13 residues. Trimming removed 2 bases at V and 5 bases at J, with 9 bases between. Per the germline V gene, CDR1 is MDHEN and CDR2 is SYDVKM. The CDR3 bases are TGTGCCAGCAGTTTACGGGTGTGGGAGACCCAGTACTTC. Translated, it gives CASSLRVWETQYF. Full variable domain (remainder filled in from reference TRBV28 and TRBJ2-5): DVKVTQSSRYLVKRTGEKVFLECVQDMDHENMFWYRQDPGLGLRLIYFSYDVKMKEKGDIPEGYSVSREKKERFSLILESASTNQTSMYLCASSLRVWETQYFGPGTRLLVL.

The chain carries TRBV18 and TRBJ2-2, with 7 nucleotides matching TRBD1. This CDR3 comprises 15 residues. V shed 6 bases and J 0 bases; nucleotides not matched to a gene: 4. In germline, CDR1 is KGHSH, CDR2 LQKENI. The CDR3 sequence: CASSRDRANTGELFF. The CDR3 nucleotides are TGTGCCAGCTCTCGGGACAGAGCGAACACCGGGGAGCTGTTTTTT.

The V call is TRBV12-5, the J call TRBJ2-3, with D possibly TRBD2 on 6 matching bases. Germline V gives CDR1 LGHNT, CDR2 FRNRAP. This CDR3 region has 13 residues. V was shortened by 3 bases and J by 4 bases, with 8 bases between the two germline ends. Written as DNA, the CDR3 is TGTGCTAGTGGTTTATCGGGGGCAGATACGCAGTATTTT. This codes for CASGLSGADTQYF.

The rearrangement joins TRBV18 to TRBJ1-2; D is ambiguous. Per the germline V gene, CDR1 is KGHSH and CDR2 is LQKENI. CDR3 length equals 17 residues. Trimming removed 3 bases from V and 0 bases from J, with 17 bases in between. The CDR3 is CASSPNTGLGANYGYTF. Written as DNA, the CDR3 is TGTGCCAGCTCACCGAACACGGGTCTGGGAGCTAACTATGGCTACACCTTC. Complete variable domain (other parts from reference TRBV18 and TRBJ1-2): NAGVMQNPRHLVRRRGQEARLRCSPMKGHSHVYWYRQLPEEGLKFMVYLQKENIIDESGMPKERFSAEFPKEGPSILRIQQVVRGDSAAYFCASSPNTGLGANYGYTFGSGTRLTVV.

The rearrangement joins TRBV28 to TRBJ1-2; 11 bases are a match to TRBD1. CDR3 size: 15 residues. The V gene's germline CDR1 is MDHEN and CDR2 SYDVKM. Germline trimming cut 1 base from V and 8 bases from J; bases unmatched to any gene: 6. CDR3 amino acids: CASSLSLGQGGGYTF. The CDR3 bases are TGTGCCAGCAGTTTATCCCTGGGACAGGGGGGCGGCTACACCTTC.

The chain recombines TRBV7-9 with TRBJ2-1, with a tentative D call TRBD2 (5 bases). Germline lookup yields CDR1 SEHNR and CDR2 FQNEAQ (reference sequence). The germline V and J ends were trimmed by 1 base and 7 bases, with 14 bases remaining between them. CDR3 size: 15 residues. The CDR3 is CASSLGASPNNEQFF. Written as DNA, the CDR3 is TGTGCCAGCAGCTTAGGCGCTAGCCCTAATAATGAGCAGTTCTTC.

Turning to this clone: At one boundary the junction diverges from the germline segment, which might be a read error. The chain joins TRBV7-7 to TRBJ2-2, with 8 bases identical to TRBD1. The CDR3 has 14 residues. Germline V gives CDR1 SSHAT, CDR2 FNYEAQ (reference sequence). The CDR3 sequence is CASSPGQGHGELFF. The CDR3 DNA is TGTGCTAGCAGCCCAGGACAGGGTCACGGGGAGCTGTTTTTT.

The chain employs TRBV5-1 and TRBJ2-7, with D perhaps matching TRBD1 (6 bases). The CDR3 sequence is 14 residues long. CDR1 and CDR2 (germline): SGHRS, YFSETQ. V lost 0 bases and J lost 2, with 9 bases in between. The CDR3 reads CASSLVGAPYEQYF. The CDR3 DNA sequence: TGCGCCAGCAGCTTGGTGGGGGCCCCCTACGAGCAGTACTTC.

CDR3 region: CASSQGNTIYF. The CDR3 nucleotides are TGTGCCAGCAGCCAGGGAAACACCATATATTTT. The chain joins TRBV9 to TRBJ1-3; D is undetermined. Germline CDR1 and CDR2: SGDLS and YYNGEE. CDR3 length: 11 amino acids. Trimming removed 4 bases at V and 4 bases at J, with 3 bases between.

This chain joins TRBV2 and TRBJ2-3, with 8 positions matching TRBD1. The trim removed 7 bases at V and 2 bases at J, leaving 5 bases unmatched. The germline gives CDR1 SNHLY, CDR2 FYNNEI. This CDR3 region has 14 residues. The CDR3 is CASNRQGNTDTQYF. The CDR3 DNA is TGTGCCAGCAATAGACAGGGGAACACAGATACGCAGTATTTT.

The chain is built from TRBV5-1 and TRBJ2-5, with D unclear. Germline V gene sequence: CDR1 SGHRS, CDR2 YFSETQ. The CDR3 loop spans 13 amino acids. Trimming shortened V by 5 bases and J by 4 bases, and 12 bases separated the two germline ends. In DNA form, the CDR3 reads TGCGCCAGCAGTGTCGTTTCGGGAGAGACCCAGTACTTC. The encoded protein is CASSVVSGETQYF. Full variable domain (outside the CDR3, taken from reference TRBV5-1 and TRBJ2-5): KAGVTQTPRYLIKTRGQQVTLSCSPISGHRSVSWYQQTPGQGLQFLFEYFSETQRNKGNFPGRFSGRQFSNSRSEMNVSTLELGDSALYLCASSVVSGETQYFGPGTRLLVL.

This chain joins TRBV5-6 and TRBJ1-2, with D possibly matching TRBD1 (6 bases). This CDR3 spans 16 amino acids. Trimming shortened V by 4 bases and J by 2 bases, and 18 bases separated the two germline ends. The germline V gene has CDR1 SGHDT and CDR2 YYEEEE. CDR3: CASSRVGGGFNYGYTF. Written as DNA, the CDR3 is TGTGCCAGCAGCAGGGTTGGGGGCGGCTTCAACTATGGCTACACCTTC.

The chain is built from TRBV7-8 and TRBJ1-5; D is possibly TRBD1 (5 bases). V was pared by 3 bases and J by 9 bases, with 15 bases between. Per germline, CDR1 SGHVS and CDR2 FQNEAQ. The CDR3 extends over 14 amino acids. CDR3 nucleotides: TGTGCCAGCAGCTTCGGGGGATCCAATATGCCCCAGCATTTT. Encoded protein: CASSFGGSNMPQHF.

The chain links TRBV11-1 to TRBJ2-7; D is unresolved. The length of the CDR3 is 12 residues. Trimming took 5 bases from V and 5 from J, leaving 10 bases between them. CDR1 and CDR2 (germline): SGHAT, FQDESV (reference sequence). This CDR3 is CASSVDRNEQYF. The CDR3 bases are TGTGCCAGCAGCGTCGATAGAAACGAGCAGTACTTC. Variable domain in full (rest from reference TRBV11-1 and TRBJ2-7): EAEVAQSPRYKITEKSQAVAFWCDPISGHATLYWYRQILGQGPELLVQFQDESVVDDSQLPKDRFSAERLKGVDSTLKIQPAELGDSAMYLCASSVDRNEQYFGPGTRLTVT.